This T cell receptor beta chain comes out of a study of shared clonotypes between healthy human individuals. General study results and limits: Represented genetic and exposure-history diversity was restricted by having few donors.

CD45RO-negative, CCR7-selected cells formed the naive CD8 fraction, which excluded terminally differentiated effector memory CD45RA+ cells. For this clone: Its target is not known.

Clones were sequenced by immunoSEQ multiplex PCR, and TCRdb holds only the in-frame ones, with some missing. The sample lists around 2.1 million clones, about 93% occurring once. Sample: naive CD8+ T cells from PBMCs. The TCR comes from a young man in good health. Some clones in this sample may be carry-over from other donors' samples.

CDR3 DNA: TGTGCCAGCAGCAAAAAGGGACTTGAGAACAAGGAGCAGTTCTTC. Translation: CASSKKGLENKEQFF. The chain employs TRBV21-1 and TRBJ2-1; the table's TRBD2 call for D was not verified on the DNA. TRBV21-1 is an annotated pseudogene. The CDR3 consists of 15 residues.